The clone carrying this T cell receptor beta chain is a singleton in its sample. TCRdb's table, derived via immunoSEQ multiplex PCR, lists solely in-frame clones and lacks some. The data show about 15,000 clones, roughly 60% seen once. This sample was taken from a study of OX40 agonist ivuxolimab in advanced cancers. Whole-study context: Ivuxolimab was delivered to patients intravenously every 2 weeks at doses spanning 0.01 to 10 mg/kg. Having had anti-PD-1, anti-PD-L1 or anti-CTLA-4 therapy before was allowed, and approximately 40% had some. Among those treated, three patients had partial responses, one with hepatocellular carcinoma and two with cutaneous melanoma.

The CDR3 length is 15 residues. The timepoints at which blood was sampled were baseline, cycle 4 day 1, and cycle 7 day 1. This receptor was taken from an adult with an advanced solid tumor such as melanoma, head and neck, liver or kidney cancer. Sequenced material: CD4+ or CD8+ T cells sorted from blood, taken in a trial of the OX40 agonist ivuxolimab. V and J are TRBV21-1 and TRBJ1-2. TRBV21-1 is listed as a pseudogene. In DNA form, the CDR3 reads TGTGCCAGCAGCTTTCACGGGGGGGTTCCGGAGGGCTACACCTTC. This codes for CASSFHGGVPEGYTF.